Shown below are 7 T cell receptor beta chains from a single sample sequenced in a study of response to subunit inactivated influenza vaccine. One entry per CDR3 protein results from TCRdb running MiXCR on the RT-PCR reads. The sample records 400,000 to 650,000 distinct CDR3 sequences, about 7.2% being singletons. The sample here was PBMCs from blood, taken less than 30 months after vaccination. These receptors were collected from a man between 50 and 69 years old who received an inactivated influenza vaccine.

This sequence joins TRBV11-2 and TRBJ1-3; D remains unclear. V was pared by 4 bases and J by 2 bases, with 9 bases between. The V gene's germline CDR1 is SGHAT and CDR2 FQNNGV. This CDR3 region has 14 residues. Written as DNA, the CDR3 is TGTGCCAGCAGCTCGCCGGCTGCTGGAAACACCATATATTTT. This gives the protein CASSSPAAGNTIYF.

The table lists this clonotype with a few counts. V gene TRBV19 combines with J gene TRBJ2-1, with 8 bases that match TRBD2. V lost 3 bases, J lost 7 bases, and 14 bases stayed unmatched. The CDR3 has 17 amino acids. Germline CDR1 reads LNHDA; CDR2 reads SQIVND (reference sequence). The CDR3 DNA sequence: TGTGCCAGTAGTATTGGGGGTACCGGGAGGGGCGGGAATGAGCAGTTCTTC. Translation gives CASSIGGTGRGGNEQFF.

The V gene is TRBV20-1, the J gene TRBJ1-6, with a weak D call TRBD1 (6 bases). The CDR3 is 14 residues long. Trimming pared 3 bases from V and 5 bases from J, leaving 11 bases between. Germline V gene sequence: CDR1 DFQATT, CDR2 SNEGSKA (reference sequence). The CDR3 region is CSASPDSNNSPLHF. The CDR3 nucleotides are TGCAGTGCTAGTCCGGACAGTAATAATTCACCCCTCCACTTT.

CDR3 residues: CASSPRQGHAEAFF. The CDR3 nucleotides are TGTGCCAGCAGCCCAAGGCAGGGACACGCTGAAGCTTTCTTT. The chain carries TRBV7-2 and TRBJ1-1; tentative D call: TRBD1 (6 bases). The CDR3 extends over 14 amino acids. Trimming removed 5 bases from V and 6 bases from J, with 16 bases in between. Germline V gene lookup returns CDR1 SGHTA and CDR2 FQGNSA.

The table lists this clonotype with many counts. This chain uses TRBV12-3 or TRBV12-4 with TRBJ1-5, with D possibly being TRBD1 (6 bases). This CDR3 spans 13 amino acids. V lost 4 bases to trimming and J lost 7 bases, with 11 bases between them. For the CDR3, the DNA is TGTGCCAGCAGTTCCAACAGGGAACAGCCCCAGCATTTT. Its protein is CASSSNREQPQHF.

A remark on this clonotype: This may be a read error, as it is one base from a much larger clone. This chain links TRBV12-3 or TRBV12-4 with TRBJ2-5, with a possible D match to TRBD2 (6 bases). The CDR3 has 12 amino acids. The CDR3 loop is CASTLAAETQYF. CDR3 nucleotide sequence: TGTGCCAGCACTTTAGCGGCGGAGACCCAGTACTTC.

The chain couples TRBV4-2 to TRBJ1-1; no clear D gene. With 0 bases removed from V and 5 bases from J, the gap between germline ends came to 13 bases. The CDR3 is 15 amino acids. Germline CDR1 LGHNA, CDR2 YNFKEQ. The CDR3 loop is CASSQDSFKTTEAFF. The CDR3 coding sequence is TGTGCCAGCAGCCAAGATTCCTTTAAGACAACTGAAGCTTTCTTT.